This T cell receptor beta chain was sequenced during a study of blood T cell repertoires in COVID-19. Overall study: COVID-19 samples, acute and convalescent, were from the United States, Italy and Spain. T cells, B-cell-depleted T cells, or PBMCs supplied cDNA or gDNA.

The J segment lost 3 bases and the V segment lost 0 bases, leaving 8 bases of the junction unmatched. Germline V gene data show CDR1 as SGHNT and CDR2 as YYREEE (reference sequence). The CDR3 length is 16 residues. This clone appeared a single time. In the original processing: Reference gene primers were amplified, and this amplification served to estimate nucleated cell counts. Sequencing was performed with immunoSEQ multiplex PCR; in TCRdb, only in-frame clones are kept and a portion is missing. That table gives V, J and clone size, and the DNA gave D and trimming. The table shows 200,000 to 250,000 clones, with around four fifths occurring only once.

This clonotype originated in an elderly woman with acute or convalescent COVID-19. The V and J genes are TRBV5-4 and TRBJ1-1, with 7 bases fitting TRBD1. The sequenced material came from peripheral blood. The chain's CDR3 is CASSLVGRGKYTEAFF. Here the CDR3 DNA reads TGTGCCAGCAGCTTGGTTGGCAGGGGGAAGTACACTGAAGCTTTCTTT.